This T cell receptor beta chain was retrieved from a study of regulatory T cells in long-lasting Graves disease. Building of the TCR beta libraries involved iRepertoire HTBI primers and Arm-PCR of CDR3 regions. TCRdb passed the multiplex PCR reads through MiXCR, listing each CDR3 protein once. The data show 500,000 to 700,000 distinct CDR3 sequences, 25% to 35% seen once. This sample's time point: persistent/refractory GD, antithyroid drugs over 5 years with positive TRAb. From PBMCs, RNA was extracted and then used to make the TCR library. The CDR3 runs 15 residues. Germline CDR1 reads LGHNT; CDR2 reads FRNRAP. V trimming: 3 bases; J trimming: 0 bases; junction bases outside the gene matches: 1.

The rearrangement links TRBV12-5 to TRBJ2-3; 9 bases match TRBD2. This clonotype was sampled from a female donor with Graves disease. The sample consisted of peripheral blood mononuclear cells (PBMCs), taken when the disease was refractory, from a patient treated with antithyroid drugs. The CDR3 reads CASGLTSGSTDTQYF. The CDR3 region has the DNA TGTGCTAGTGGTTTAACTAGCGGGAGCACAGATACGCAGTATTTT. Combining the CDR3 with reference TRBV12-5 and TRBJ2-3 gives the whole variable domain DARVTQTPRHKVTEMGQEVTMRCQPILGHNTVFWYRQTMMQGLELLAYFRNRAPLDDSGMPKDRFSAEMPDATLATLKIQPSEPRDSAVYFCASGLTSGSTDTQYFGPGTRLTVL.